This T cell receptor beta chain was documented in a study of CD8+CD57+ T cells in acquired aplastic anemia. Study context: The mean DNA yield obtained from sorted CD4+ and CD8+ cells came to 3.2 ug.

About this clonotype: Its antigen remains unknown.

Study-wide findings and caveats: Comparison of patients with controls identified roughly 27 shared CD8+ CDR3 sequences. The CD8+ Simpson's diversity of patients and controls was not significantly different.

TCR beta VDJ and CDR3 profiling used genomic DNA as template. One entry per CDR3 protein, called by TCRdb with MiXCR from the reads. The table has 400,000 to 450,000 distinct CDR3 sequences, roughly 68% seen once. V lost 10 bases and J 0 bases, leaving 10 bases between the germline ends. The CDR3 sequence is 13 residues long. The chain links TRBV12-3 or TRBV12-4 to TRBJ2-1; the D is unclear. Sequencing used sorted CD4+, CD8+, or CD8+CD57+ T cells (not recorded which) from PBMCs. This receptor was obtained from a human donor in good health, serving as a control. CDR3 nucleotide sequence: TGTGCCATTAGTTACAACTCCTACAATGAGCAGTTCTTC. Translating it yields CAISYNSYNEQFF.